These T cell receptor beta chains were read from a single sample in a study of CD8+ T cells in alopecia areata. Sequencing used immunoSEQ multiplex PCR; TCRdb keeps in-frame clones, though not all of them. The top ten clones hold approximately 1.2% of a sample with 250,000 or so clones, roughly two thirds of them seen once. Specimen: CD4+ T cells sorted from blood, collected at week 0. Source of these receptors: a human donor with alopecia areata. CDR3s include the opening cysteine and the closing phenylalanine or tryptophan. Each record gives: J gene, V gene, D gene, clone size, CDR3 DNA, CDR3 protein. D genes are given only for firm matches. Size values are once, few and many counts, or a class for expanded clones, and some rows have none.

J: TRBJ2-7; V: TRBV5-1; D: TRBD1; size: NA; DNA: TGCGCCAGCAGCCCCCAGGCAGGGGGATCCTACGAGCAGTACTTC; CDR3: CASSPQAGGSYEQYF
J: TRBJ1-2; V: TRBV30; D: TRBD1; size: NA; DNA: TGTGCCTGGAGGCTTGGAGGGGGCGATGGGTATGGCTACACCTTC; CDR3: CAWRLGGGDGYGYTF
J: TRBJ2-2; V: TRBV30; D: NA; size: NA; DNA: TGTGCCTGGAGAGGCAGGACGAACACCGGGGAGCTGTTTTTT; CDR3: CAWRGRTNTGELFF
J: TRBJ2-5; V: TRBV11-2; D: NA; size: NA; DNA: TGTGCCAGCAGCTCGAAGTTGACGGAGACCCAGTACTTC; CDR3: CASSSKLTETQYF
J: TRBJ1-5; V: TRBV15; D: TRBD1; size: NA; DNA: TGTGCCACCAGCACCGGGACAGGGGTTCAGCCCCAGCATTTT; CDR3: CATSTGTGVQPQHF
J: TRBJ1-3; V: TRBV30; D: NA; size: NA; DNA: TGTGCCTGGAGTGTCGGGGGGCCCAGGGCGAACACCATATATTTT; CDR3: CAWSVGGPRANTIYF
J: TRBJ1-5; V: TRBV9; D: NA; size: NA; DNA: TGTGCCAGCAGCGTAGGTCGGGGTCAGCCCCAGCATTTT; CDR3: CASSVGRGQPQHF
J: TRBJ2-7; V: TRBV30; D: NA; size: once; DNA: TGTGCCTGGAAACTCCTAGATTACGAGCAGTACTTC; CDR3: CAWKLLDYEQYF
J: TRBJ2-7; V: TRBV30; D: NA; size: NA; DNA: TGTGCCTGGAGTCTCCGGGCAGGGTATGACGAGCAGTACTTC; CDR3: CAWSLRAGYDEQYF
J: TRBJ1-5; V: TRBV30; D: NA; size: NA; DNA: TGTGCCTGGAGTGTACACAGGGTCAATCAGCCCCAGCATTTT; CDR3: CAWSVHRVNQPQHF